What follows describes a single TCR beta chain. The target antigen is unknown. The V gene's germline CDR1 is MNHEY and CDR2 SVGEGT. CDR3 length equals 17 residues. The patients sequenced had a carbamazepine-induced Stevens-Johnson syndrome or toxic epidermal necrolysis reaction. These data are taken from a study of T cells in severe cutaneous drug reactions. Turning to the study itself: Recruitment ran 2011 to 2018 in Taiwan, Thailand and a European registry. Points from the study as a whole: One public TCRbeta CDR3 appeared in all seven blister samples, averaging 13.57%.

Libraries were made by iRepertoire multiplex PCR with TCR subtype-specific primers for bulk and single-cell sequencing. TCRdb processed the multiplex PCR reads again and assigns one entry to each CDR3 protein, with no DNA. The sample holds a few thousand distinct CDR3 sequences. The V and J genes are TRBV6-2 or TRBV6-3 and TRBJ2-3; absent DNA, TCRdb's TRBD2 call cannot be checked. The sequencing sample was made of PBMCs. The receptor was derived from a human donor with Stevens-Johnson syndrome, a severe cutaneous drug reaction. The chain's CDR3 is CASSYGGSFDSTDTQYF.